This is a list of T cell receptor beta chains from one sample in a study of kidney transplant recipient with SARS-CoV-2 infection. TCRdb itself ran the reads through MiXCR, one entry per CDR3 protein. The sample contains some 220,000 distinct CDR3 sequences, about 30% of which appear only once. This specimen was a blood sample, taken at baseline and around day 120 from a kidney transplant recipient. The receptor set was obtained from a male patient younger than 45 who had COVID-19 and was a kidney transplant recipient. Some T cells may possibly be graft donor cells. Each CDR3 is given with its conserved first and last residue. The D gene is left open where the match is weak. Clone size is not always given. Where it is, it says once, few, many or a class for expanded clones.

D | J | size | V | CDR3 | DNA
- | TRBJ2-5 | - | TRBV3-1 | CANSDEFPISFSETQYF | TGTGCCAACAGCGATGAATTTCCCATTTCTTTCTCTGAGACCCAGTACTTC
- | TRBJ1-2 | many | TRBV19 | CASSSTKTNRKTYGYTF | TGTGCCAGTAGTAGTACTAAGACAAATCGAAAGACCTATGGCTACACCTTC
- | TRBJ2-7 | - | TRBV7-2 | CTSSLEAGPFSYEQYF | TGTACCAGCAGCTTAGAGGCCGGACCCTTCTCCTACGAGCAGTACTTC
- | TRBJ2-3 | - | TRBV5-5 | CASSLSRATGTQYF | TGTGCCAGCAGCTTATCGAGGGCCACAGGTACGCAGTATTTT
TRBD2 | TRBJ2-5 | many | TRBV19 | CATLGITSGSQETQYF | TGTGCCACCCTAGGGATCACTAGCGGGAGCCAAGAGACCCAGTACTTC
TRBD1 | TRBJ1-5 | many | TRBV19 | CASSPRQGNSNQPQHF | TGTGCCAGTAGTCCCCGACAGGGGAATAGCAATCAGCCCCAGCATTTT
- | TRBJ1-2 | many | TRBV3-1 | CASSQDSTLRKTYGYTF | TGTGCCAGCAGCCAGGACTCCACCCTTCGAAAGACCTATGGCTACACCTTC
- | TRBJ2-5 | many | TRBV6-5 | CASSFGTPGETQYF | TGTGCCAGCTCCTTTGGGACCCCCGGGGAGACCCAGTACTTC
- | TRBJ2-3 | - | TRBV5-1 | CASSLAGFSDTQYF | TGCGCCAGCAGCTTGGCGGGTTTCTCAGATACGCAGTATTTT
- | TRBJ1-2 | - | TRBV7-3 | CASSVAIDARKTYDYTF | TGTGCCAGCAGCGTGGCAATAGACGCTCGAAAGACCTATGACTACACCTTC
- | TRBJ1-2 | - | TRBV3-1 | CANTPAGTTSGYTF | TGTGCCAACACCCCTGCGGGGACCACGAGCGGCTACACCTTC
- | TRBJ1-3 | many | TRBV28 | CASRYGGNSGNTIYF | TGTGCCAGCCGCTATGGTGGGAACTCTGGAAACACCATATATTTT
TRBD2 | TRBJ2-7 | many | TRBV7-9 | CASSGGLAGGGDNYEQYF | TGTGCCAGCAGCGGAGGACTAGCGGGTGGAGGGGATAACTACGAGCAGTACTTC
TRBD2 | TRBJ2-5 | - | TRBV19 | CASSVATAGGRETQYF | TGTGCCAGTAGTGTCGCAACTGCGGGGGGGCGAGAGACCCAGTACTTC
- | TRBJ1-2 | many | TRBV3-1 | CASSRWNTLRKTYGYTF | TGTGCCAGCAGCCGTTGGAACACCCTTCGAAAGACCTATGGCTACACCTTC
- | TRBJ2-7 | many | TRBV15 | CATSREDTMSEQYF | TGTGCCACCAGCAGAGAGGATACGATGTCTGAGCAGTACTTC
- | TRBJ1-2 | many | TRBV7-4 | CASSLLRSARKTYGYTF | TGTGCCAGCAGCCTGCTCCGTTCAGCTCGAAAGACCTATGGCTACACCTTC
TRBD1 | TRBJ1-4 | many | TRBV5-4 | CASSLQGAGEKLFF | TGTGCCAGCAGCCTACAGGGGGCCGGTGAAAAACTGTTTTTT
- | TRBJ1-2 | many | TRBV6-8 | CASSLCVRSRKTYGYTF | TGTGCCAGCAGTCTATGTGTACGCTCTAGAAAGACCTATGGCTACACCTTC
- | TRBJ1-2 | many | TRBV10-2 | CASLGQLNYGYTF | TGCGCCAGCCTTGGACAGTTGAACTATGGCTACACCTTC
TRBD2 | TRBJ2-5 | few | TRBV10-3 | CAISEGGGGQETQYF | TGTGCCATCAGTGAGGGGGGGGGTGGCCAAGAGACCCAGTACTTC